The clone carrying this T cell receptor beta chain has ten or more counts. Antigen specificity is unknown. Trimming took off 0 bases at V and 0 bases at J, with 8 bases between the two ends. This CDR3 has 15 residues. Germline-derived CDR1 and CDR2 are SGHRS and YFSETQ. These data originate in a study of human T cells and chemical hapten exposure. Findings and caveats of the study: There were significantly more large CDR3 similarity clusters among expanded TCRs than among controls.

TCRdb re-analysed the RACE reads in MiXCR, keeping a single row per CDR3 protein. The sample consists of about 40,000 distinct CDR3 sequences, 3% to 4% of them appearing once. Time point denoted: patch test 2, 6 weeks after DPC sensitization. As for treatment: therapeutic diphenylcyclopropenone sensitization with weekly scalp DPC. Blood collection took place prior to placing each patch test. Alopecia patients, 18 to 70 years old and DPC-suitable, served as donors. The specimen was whole blood, collected in connection with sensitization to the hapten diphenylcyclopropenone (DPC). The clonotype comes from a man aged 35-49 years with alopecia areata. Some clones in this sample may be carry-over from other donors' samples. The chain links TRBV5-1 to TRBJ2-3, with no clear D. CDR3 sequence (DNA): TGCGCCAGCAGCTTGGTTCTGGCTAGCACAGATACGCAGTATTTT. Its translation is CASSLVLASTDTQYF.